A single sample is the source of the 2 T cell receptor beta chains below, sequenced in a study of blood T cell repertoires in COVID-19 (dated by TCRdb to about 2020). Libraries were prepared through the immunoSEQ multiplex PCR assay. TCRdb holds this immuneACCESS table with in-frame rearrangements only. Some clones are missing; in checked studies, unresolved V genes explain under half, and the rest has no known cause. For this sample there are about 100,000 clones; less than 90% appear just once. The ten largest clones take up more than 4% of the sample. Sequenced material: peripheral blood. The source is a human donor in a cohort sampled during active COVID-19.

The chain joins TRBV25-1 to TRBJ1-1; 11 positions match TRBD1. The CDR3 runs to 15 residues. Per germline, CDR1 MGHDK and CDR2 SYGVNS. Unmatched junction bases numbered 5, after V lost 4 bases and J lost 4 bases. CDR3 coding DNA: TGTGCCAGCAGTGCGGGACAGGGGGGTGGCACTGAAGCTTTCTTT. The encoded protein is CASSAGQGGGTEAFF.

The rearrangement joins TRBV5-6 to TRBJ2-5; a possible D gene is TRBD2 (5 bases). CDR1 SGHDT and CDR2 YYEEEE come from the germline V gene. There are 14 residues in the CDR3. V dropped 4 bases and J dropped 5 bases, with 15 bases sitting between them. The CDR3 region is CASSIDWPGETQYF. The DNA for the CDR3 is TGTGCCAGCAGCATTGACTGGCCGGGGGAGACCCAGTACTTC.